The 11 T cell receptor beta chains below were found in one sample sequenced in a study of CD4 T cells in relation to SARS-CoV-2 and coronaviruses. Their recognized antigens are unknown. The unexposed donors gave CD4+ T cells in about 2011-2019, prior to COVID-19. Isolation of CD4+ T cells took place after 10 days in culture. Some clones are missing from TCRdb's copy, which holds only in-frame ones; the method was immunoSEQ multiplex PCR. The sample includes some 21,000 clones, over 70% of them seen just once. Material: CD4+ T cells from PBMCs, cultured in vitro. Every receptor here comes from a human donor in good health.

This chain uses TRBV18 with TRBJ1-1; 7 nucleotides agree with TRBD1. Germline V gene sequence: CDR1 KGHSH, CDR2 LQKENI. CDR3 length equals 12 residues. The trim removed 3 bases at V and 11 bases at J, leaving 6 bases unmatched. The CDR3 region has the DNA TGTGCCAGCTCACCCCCGACAGGGTACGCTTTCTTT. Translated, it gives CASSPPTGYAFF.

The genes are TRBV6-4 and TRBJ2-3, with D possibly being TRBD1 (6 bases). V was cut by 3 bases and J by 2 bases, with 9 bases left in between. There are 14 residues in the CDR3. Germline values: CDR1 MRHNA, CDR2 SNTAGT. This CDR3 reads CASSEGGDTDTQYF. In nucleotides, the CDR3 is TGTGCCAGCAGTGAAGGGGGAGACACAGATACGCAGTATTTT.

The CDR3 bases are TGTGCCAGCAGCCCCACGGGACAGACCTACAATGAGCAGTTCTTC. It specifies CASSPTGQTYNEQFF. This chain links TRBV7-3 with TRBJ2-1; 7 bases agree with TRBD1. The CDR3 is made up of 15 amino acids. Germline loops: CDR1 SGHTA, CDR2 FQGTGA. The V gene end was trimmed by 5 bases and the J gene end by 2 bases; junction bases not matched to a gene: 6.

The V gene is TRBV10-3, the J gene TRBJ2-1; 12 bases match TRBD2. V lost 3 bases, J lost 5 bases, and 8 bases stayed unmatched. CDR1 is ENHRY, CDR2 SYGVKD, per germline. The CDR3 has 17 residues. The CDR3 DNA reads TGTGCCATCAGTGATGGGGGACTAGCGGGTACCAACAATGAGCAGTTCTTC. Translated: CAISDGGLAGTNNEQFF.

The CDR3 nucleotides are TGCGCCAGCAGCTTGGAGGGACGACGCACAGATACGCAGTATTTT. The encoded protein is CASSLEGRRTDTQYF. The V and J genes are TRBV5-1 and TRBJ2-3; D tentatively reads TRBD1 or TRBD2 (5 bases each). There are 15 residues in the CDR3. Germline assignment: CDR1 SGHRS and CDR2 YFSETQ. V dropped 0 bases and J dropped 1 base, with 9 bases sitting between them.

The chain employs TRBV4-1 and TRBJ2-5; D is ambiguous. CDR1 is MGHRA, CDR2 YSYEKL, per germline. The V gene lost 0 bases and the J gene lost 0 bases, with 5 bases spanning the gap. The CDR3 is 14 residues long. CDR3 protein: CASSQDTYQETQYF. CDR3 coding DNA: TGCGCCAGCAGCCAAGACACTTACCAAGAGACCCAGTACTTC.

In its sample, this clone was seen once. This rearrangement joins TRBV20-1 to TRBJ1-1; tentative D call: TRBD1 (5 bases). Germline-derived CDR1 and CDR2 are DFQATT and SNEGSKA (reference sequence). The CDR3 has 14 amino acids. Deletions cut 3 bases from V and 6 bases from J, with 17 bases between. The CDR3 DNA sequence: TGCAGTGCTAGTTACCTGCAGGGTGGGGCTGAAGCTTTCTTT. Its translation is CSASYLQGGAEAFF.

This clone was seen only once. J is TRBJ2-1 and V is TRBV9, with 7 bases identical to TRBD2. This CDR3 has 15 residues. Trimming cost V 0 bases and J 4 bases; bases outside gene matches: 4. Germline CDR1 SGDLS, CDR2 YYNGEE. This chain's CDR3 is CASSVGAGAYNEQFF. The DNA for the CDR3 is TGTGCCAGCAGCGTAGGCGCGGGAGCTTACAATGAGCAGTTCTTC.

A single count supports this clone. The chain is built from TRBV30 and TRBJ1-2; D remains ambiguous. Germline V gives CDR1 GTSNPN, CDR2 SVGIG (reference sequence). Deletions cut 1 base from V and 4 bases from J, with 13 bases between. There are 14 residues in the CDR3. CDR3 bases: TGTGCCTGGAGTGCGGGGATGCCCGGCTATGGCTACACCTTC. Translated, it gives CAWSAGMPGYGYTF. The full variable domain, with the rest looked up from reference TRBV30 and TRBJ1-2, is SQTIHQWPATLVQPVGSPLSLECTVEGTSNPNLYWYRQAAGRGLQLLFYSVGIGQISSEVPQNLSASRPQDRQFILSSKKLLLSDSGFYLCAWSAGMPGYGYTFGSGTRLTVV.

V usage is TRBV19 and J usage is TRBJ2-1, with D perhaps TRBD1 or TRBD2 (7 bases each). V lost 3 bases and J 8 bases, leaving 11 bases between the germline ends. CDR3 length equals 13 residues. Germline V gene sequence: CDR1 LNHDA, CDR2 SQIVND (reference sequence). The CDR3 nucleotides read TGTGCCAGTAGTATGTCAGGGGGGGATGAGCAGTTCTTC. This codes for CASSMSGGDEQFF.

The V call is TRBV9, the J call TRBJ2-7, with D tentatively TRBD2 (6 bases). The CDR3 is 17 amino acids. In germline, CDR1 is SGDLS, CDR2 YYNGEE. Trimming removed 0 bases at V and 0 bases at J, with 16 bases between. CDR3 bases: TGTGCCAGCAGCGTAGGCCCCGTGACGGGACTCTCCTACGAGCAGTACTTC. Translation gives CASSVGPVTGLSYEQYF.